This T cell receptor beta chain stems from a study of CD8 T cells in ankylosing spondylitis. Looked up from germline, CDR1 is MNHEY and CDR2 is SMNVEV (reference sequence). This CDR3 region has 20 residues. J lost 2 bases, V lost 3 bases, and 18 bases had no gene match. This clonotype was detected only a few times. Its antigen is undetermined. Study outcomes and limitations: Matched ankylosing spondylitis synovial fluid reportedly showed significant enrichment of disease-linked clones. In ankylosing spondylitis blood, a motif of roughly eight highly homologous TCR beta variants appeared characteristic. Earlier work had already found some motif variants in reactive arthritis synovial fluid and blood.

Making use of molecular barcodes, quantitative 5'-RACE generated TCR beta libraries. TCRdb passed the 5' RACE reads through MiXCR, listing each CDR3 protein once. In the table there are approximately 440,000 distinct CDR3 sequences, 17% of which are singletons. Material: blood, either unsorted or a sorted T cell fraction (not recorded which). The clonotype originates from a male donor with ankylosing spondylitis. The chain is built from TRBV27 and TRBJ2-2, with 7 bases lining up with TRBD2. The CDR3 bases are TGTGCCAGCAGTTTGGGTGTGGGGCTGGGACTACAAAATAACACCGGGGAGCTGTTTTTT. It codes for CASSLGVGLGLQNNTGELFF.